Given below is one T cell receptor (beta chain) in context. TCRdb re-called the RT-PCR reads through MiXCR, storing one row per CDR3 protein. The table shows fewer than 800,000 distinct CDR3 sequences, with approximately 14% occurring only once. The V and J ends lost 0 bases and 10 bases respectively, with 9 bases between them. In germline, CDR1 is SGHAT, CDR2 FQNNGV. The CDR3 is 12 amino acids. Material: memory CD4+ T cells from blood. This receptor was taken from a female donor in good health, serving as a healthy control. The rearrangement joins TRBV11-2 to TRBJ1-1, with a possible D match to TRBD1 (6 bases). CDR3 region: CASSLESGVAFF. CDR3 DNA: TGTGCCAGCAGCTTAGAGTCAGGGGTAGCTTTCTTT.